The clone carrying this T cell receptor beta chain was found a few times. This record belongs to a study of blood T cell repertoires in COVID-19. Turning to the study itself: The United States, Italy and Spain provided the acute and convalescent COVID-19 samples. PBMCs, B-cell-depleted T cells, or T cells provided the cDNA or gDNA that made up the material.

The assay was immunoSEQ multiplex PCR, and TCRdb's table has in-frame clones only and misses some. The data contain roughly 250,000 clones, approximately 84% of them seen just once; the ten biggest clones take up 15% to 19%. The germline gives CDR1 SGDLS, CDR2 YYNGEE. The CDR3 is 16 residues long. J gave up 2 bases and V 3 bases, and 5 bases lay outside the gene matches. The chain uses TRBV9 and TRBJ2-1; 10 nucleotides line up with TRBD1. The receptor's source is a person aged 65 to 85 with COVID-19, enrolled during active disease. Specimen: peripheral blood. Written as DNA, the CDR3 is TGTGCCAGCAGCGGAAGACAGGGGGCAACCTACAATGAGCAGTTCTTC. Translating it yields CASSGRQGATYNEQFF. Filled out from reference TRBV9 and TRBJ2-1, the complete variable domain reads DSGVTQTPKHLITATGQRVTLRCSPRSGDLSVYWYQQSLDQGLQFLIQYYNGEERAKGNILERFSAQQFPDLHSELNLSSLELGDSALYFCASSGRQGATYNEQFFGPGTRLTVL.